One and the same sample provided the 31 T cell receptor beta chains below, sequenced in a study of blood T cells in healthy people across ages. Using a J-beta primer mix together with a sample-barcoded 5' primer, a second PCR was run for about 6 to 12 cycles. TCRdb re-called the 5' RACE reads through MiXCR, storing one row per CDR3 protein. The profile shows 720,000 or so distinct CDR3 sequences, 35% to 50% of them singletons. Sample: blood. The receptors come from an older man in good health.

The V and J genes are TRBV30 and TRBJ1-1; no definite D call. CDR1 is GTSNPN and CDR2 is SVGIG in the germline V gene (reference sequence). CDR3 length equals 15 residues. Deletions cut 3 bases from V and 2 bases from J, with 16 bases between. The CDR3 spells CAWRLGRITNTEAFF. CDR3 in DNA: TGTGCCTGGAGATTAGGGCGGATTACTAACACTGAAGCTTTCTTT.

J is TRBJ2-7 and V is TRBV6-6; possibly TRBD1 for D (6 bases). CDR3 size: 16 residues. V dropped 4 bases and J dropped 2 bases, with 18 bases sitting between them. CDR1 and CDR2 from the germline V gene are MNHNY and SVGAGI (reference sequence). The CDR3: CASSLQGQGSAYEQYF. The CDR3 DNA follows: TGTGCCAGCAGTTTACAGGGTCAGGGTTCCGCCTACGAGCAGTACTTC.

Many counts were recorded for this clonotype. The rearrangement uses TRBV6-1 and TRBJ2-5; D is possibly TRBD1 (6 bases). V lost 6 bases and J lost 4, with 12 bases in between. The CDR3 consists of 13 residues. Per the germline V gene, CDR1 is MNHNS and CDR2 is SASEGT. The CDR3 reads CASRQGLVETQYF. DNA for the CDR3: TGTGCCAGCAGACAGGGCCTGGTAGAGACCCAGTACTTC.

The chain uses TRBV7-2 and TRBJ2-7; TRBD2 might be the D (6 bases). V dropped 2 bases and J dropped 3 bases, with 11 bases sitting between them. The CDR3 has 14 amino acids. Germline CDR1 reads SGHTA; CDR2 reads FQGNSA. The CDR3 loop reads CASSLRWGDYEQYF. The CDR3 DNA follows: TGTGCCAGCAGCTTACGGTGGGGGGACTACGAGCAGTACTTC.

DNA of the CDR3: TGTGCCAGCACTTCGGGACGCCTCTCCTACGAGCAGTACTTC. It translates to CASTSGRLSYEQYF. The chain joins TRBV2 to TRBJ2-7; D tentatively fits TRBD1 or TRBD2 (5 bases each). The germline CDR1 and CDR2 sequences are SNHLY and FYNNEI. The V gene lost 7 bases and the J gene lost 0 bases, with 13 bases spanning the gap. CDR3 size: 14 residues. The variable domain in full, completed from reference TRBV2 and TRBJ2-7, reads EPEVTQTPSHQVTQMGQEVILRCVPISNHLYFYWYRQILGQKVEFLVSFYNNEISEKSEIFDDQFSVERPDGSNFTLKIRSTKLEDSAMYFCASTSGRLSYEQYFGPGTRLTVT.

This clonotype showed up many times. The J gene is TRBJ2-3, the V gene TRBV29-1; D gene unclear. Germline CDR1 is SQVTM and CDR2 is ANQGSEA. The CDR3 spans 11 residues. With 3 bases removed from V and 4 bases from J, the gap between germline ends came to 5 bases. CDR3 region: CSVDVADTQYF. In nucleotides, the CDR3 is TGCAGCGTTGACGTTGCAGATACGCAGTATTTT.

This chain joins TRBV4-1 and TRBJ2-7; no clear D gene. The CDR3 runs 11 residues. The V end was cut by 3 bases, the J end by 6 bases, with 6 bases between. Germline CDR1 is MGHRA and CDR2 is YSYEKL. The CDR3 DNA reads as TGCGCCAGCAGCCACTTCGGCGAGCAGTACTTC. Encoded protein: CASSHFGEQYF.

The chain combines TRBV7-6 with TRBJ1-6, with 8 positions matching TRBD1. The CDR3 sequence is 14 residues long. The germline gives CDR1 SGHVS, CDR2 FNYEAQ. The junction had 7 bases not matched to a gene; V was cut back by 6 bases and J by 9 bases. The CDR3 DNA reads TGTGCCAGCAGAATCGGACAGGGTAGTTCACCCCTCCACTTT. This codes for CASRIGQGSSPLHF.

This clonotype was picked up a small number of times. The chain joins TRBV9 to TRBJ2-5; 10 bases are shared with TRBD1. The CDR3 is 17 amino acids. The germline V gene has CDR1 SGDLS and CDR2 YYNGEE. With V trimmed by 3 bases and J by 5 bases, 13 bases remained unmatched. CDR3 residues: CASSARQAGQGLETQYF. The CDR3 region has the DNA TGTGCCAGCAGCGCCCGACAAGCGGGACAGGGGTTGGAGACCCAGTACTTC.

The table lists this clonotype with many counts. The CDR3 spells CSVCKITPLNNEQFF. As DNA, the CDR3 is TGCAGCGTTTGTAAAATCACGCCGCTAAACAATGAGCAGTTCTTC. This chain links TRBV29-1 with TRBJ2-1; D ambiguous. V lost 5 bases, J lost 5 bases, and 19 bases lay in between. The CDR3 extends over 15 amino acids. Germline assignment: CDR1 SQVTM and CDR2 ANQGSEA.

This clonotype was recorded a few times. The chain couples TRBV15 to TRBJ1-1, with 7 bases fitting TRBD1. The trim removed 0 bases at V and 7 bases at J, leaving 8 bases unmatched. CDR1 LNHNV and CDR2 YYDKDF come from the germline V gene (reference sequence). The CDR3 loop spans 15 amino acids. Here the CDR3 DNA reads TGTGCCACCAGCAGAGATCGTAGGGGGCTAATTGAAGCTTTCTTT. It encodes CATSRDRRGLIEAFF.

The V and J genes are TRBV21-1 and TRBJ2-7; the D call in the table, TRBD2, was not verified against the DNA. TRBV21-1 is listed as a pseudogene. This CDR3 has 14 amino acids. The CDR3 nucleotides are TGTGCCAGCATCTCGACTAGCGGACTCTACGAGCAGTACTTC. Encoded protein: CASISTSGLYEQYF.

This chain joins TRBV6-1 and TRBJ2-2; 7 nucleotides match TRBD2. The germline gives CDR1 MNHNS, CDR2 SASEGT. This CDR3 region has 16 residues. V shed 1 base and J 4 bases; nucleotides not matched to a gene: 6. CDR3 nucleotides: TGTGCCAGCAGTGAAGGGTCTAGCGGAAGCACCGGGGAGCTGTTTTTT. Protein product: CASSEGSSGSTGELFF.

This clonotype was counted between two and nine times. The J gene is TRBJ2-1, the V gene TRBV29-1, with a possible D match to TRBD2 (5 bases). CDR1 and CDR2 (germline): SQVTM, ANQGSEA. V lost 6 bases, J lost 7 bases, and 28 bases lay in between. CDR3 length: 17 amino acids. In DNA form, the CDR3 reads TGCAGCGTAAGCGATCATCATCCGGGATATCGAGATAATGAGCAGTTCTTC. Translating it yields CSVSDHHPGYRDNEQFF.

This clonotype occurred a few times. This chain joins TRBV20-1 and TRBJ2-1; 9 bases are shared with TRBD2. Germline trimming cut 1 base from V and 8 bases from J; bases unmatched to any gene: 9. From germline, CDR1 is DFQATT and CDR2 SNEGSKA (reference sequence). The CDR3 runs to 15 residues. This chain's CDR3 is CSARGGQAGGYEQFF. The CDR3 DNA reads as TGCAGTGCTAGAGGAGGGCAAGCGGGAGGCTATGAGCAGTTCTTC.

The genes are TRBV5-1 and TRBJ1-5, with D possibly being TRBD1 (6 bases). Germline V lookup: CDR1 SGHRS, CDR2 YFSETQ. The length of the CDR3 is 14 residues. The V gene lost 0 bases and the J gene lost 6 bases, with 10 bases spanning the gap. The DNA for the CDR3 is TGCGCCAGCAGCTTGGAGGGGGGCAGTCAGCCCCAGCATTTT. Translating it yields CASSLEGGSQPQHF. The full variable domain, completed using reference TRBV5-1 and TRBJ1-5, is KAGVTQTPRYLIKTRGQQVTLSCSPISGHRSVSWYQQTPGQGLQFLFEYFSETQRNKGNFPGRFSGRQFSNSRSEMNVSTLELGDSALYLCASSLEGGSQPQHFGDGTRLSIL.

V gene TRBV28 combines with J gene TRBJ2-4, with D tentatively TRBD1 or TRBD2 (5 bases each). V shed 5 bases and J shed 1 base, with 18 bases lying between them. The CDR3 has 17 amino acids. The germline CDR1 and CDR2 sequences are MDHEN and SYDVKM. Written as DNA, the CDR3 is TGTGCCAGCAGTCCCATCGGGGCAGGGTCCGCCAAAAACATTCAGTACTTC. Translating gives CASSPIGAGSAKNIQYF.

This sequence joins TRBV7-2 and TRBJ2-3; D gene ambiguous. The length of the CDR3 is 18 residues. CDR1 and CDR2 from the germline V gene are SGHTA and FQGNSA. V dropped 0 bases and J dropped 4 bases, with 20 bases sitting between them. The CDR3 sequence: CASSLARMAVLRADTQYF. The DNA for the CDR3 is TGTGCCAGCAGCTTAGCTCGAATGGCTGTACTCCGGGCAGATACGCAGTATTTT.

The chain uses TRBV5-5 and TRBJ2-7; D gene ambiguous. The germline V and J ends were trimmed by 5 bases and 4 bases, with 13 bases remaining between them. Germline CDR1 and CDR2: SGHKS and YYEKEE (reference sequence). The CDR3 covers 13 residues. This CDR3 reads CASRPGPWYEQYF. For the CDR3, the DNA is TGTGCCAGCAGGCCGGGCCCCTGGTACGAGCAGTACTTC.

This clonotype was detected many times. The genes are TRBV20-1 and TRBJ2-5, with 8 nucleotides matching TRBD1. After removal of 5 bases from V and 5 bases from J, the junction contained 13 bases not matched to a gene. The CDR3 length is 15 residues. Per the germline V gene, CDR1 is DFQATT and CDR2 is SNEGSKA (reference sequence). The CDR3 DNA follows: TGCAGTGCTCGACGACCTCAGGGGGCCGGGGAGACCCAGTACTTC. As protein: CSARRPQGAGETQYF.

The chain links TRBV18 to TRBJ1-2; 8 positions match TRBD1. Germline lookup yields CDR1 KGHSH and CDR2 LQKENI. This CDR3 has 15 amino acids. J was trimmed by 6 bases and V by 2 bases; bases with no gene match: 8. CDR3 bases: TGTGCCAGCTCACCAGGCATAGGGACAGGAAATGGCTACACCTTC. This encodes CASSPGIGTGNGYTF.

There are many counts of this clonotype. The J gene is TRBJ2-2, the V gene TRBV3-1, with D tentatively TRBD1 or TRBD2 (5 bases each). Between the trimmed V and J ends, which lost 6 bases and 7 bases, there was a span of 12 bases. This CDR3 is 13 amino acids long. Germline V gene data show CDR1 as LGHDT and CDR2 as YNNKEL (reference sequence). The CDR3 region has the DNA TGTGCCAGCAGGAGGGGTGAGAACGGGGAGCTGTTTTTT. It specifies CASRRGENGELFF.

CDR3 region: CASSSTGQTNSPLHF. The CDR3 DNA sequence: TGTGCCAGCAGTTCCACTGGGCAAACTAATTCACCCCTCCACTTT. This chain links TRBV27 with TRBJ1-6; no definite D call. The length of the CDR3 is 15 residues. Per germline, CDR1 MNHEY and CDR2 SMNVEV (reference sequence). Trimming pared 4 bases from V and 6 bases from J, leaving 13 bases between.

This rearrangement joins TRBV20-1 to TRBJ2-7; the match to TRBD2 covers 8 bases. The germline V gene encodes CDR1 DFQATT and CDR2 SNEGSKA (reference sequence). The CDR3 has 15 amino acids. Trimming removed 5 bases from V and 3 bases from J; junction bases left unmatched: 12. CDR3 nucleotides: TGCAGTGCTCAAAGCAGGAGCGGGAGCAACTACGAGCAGTACTTC. It is translated as CSAQSRSGSNYEQYF.

The genes are TRBV7-3 and TRBJ2-7; 8 nucleotides align to TRBD2. The CDR3 consists of 14 residues. The germline gives CDR1 SGHTA, CDR2 FQGTGA. With V trimmed by 5 bases and J by 7 bases, 10 bases remained unmatched. The CDR3 DNA reads as TGTGCCAGCAGCCATAAGCGGGAGTCCAATGAGCAGTACTTC. Residues: CASSHKRESNEQYF.

This clonotype came up once. The CDR3 end shows no conserved phenylalanine or tryptophan, and so a read error is likely. The chain is built from TRBV20-1 and TRBJ2-1; 10 bases map to TRBD2. This CDR3 region has 15 residues. Looked up from germline, CDR1 is DFQATT and CDR2 is SNEGSKA (reference sequence). Trimming removed 3 bases from V and 4 bases from J; junction bases left unmatched: 6. The DNA of the CDR3 is TGCAGTGCTAGGGGCCCGACTAGCGGGTACAATGAGCAGTTCTTA. Translation gives CSARGPTSGYNEQFL.

The CDR3 here is CAILRQGAYEQYF. CDR3 nucleotide sequence: TGTGCCATTCTCCGACAGGGCGCCTACGAGCAGTACTTC. The rearrangement joins TRBV28 to TRBJ2-5; 7 nucleotides line up with TRBD1. The J call may be mistaken, given a closer DNA end match to TRBJ2-7. The germline gives CDR1 MDHEN, CDR2 SYDVKM. The CDR3 spans 13 residues.

This clonotype was found many times. V usage is TRBV29-1 and J usage is TRBJ2-7; perhaps TRBD1 as D (6 bases). The CDR3 covers 12 residues. Germline V gene lookup returns CDR1 SQVTM and CDR2 ANQGSEA. Trimming removed 4 bases at V and 6 bases at J, with 13 bases between. The CDR3 reads CSVGGTGSEQYF. In DNA, the CDR3 is TGCAGCGTTGGGGGTACAGGGTCCGAGCAGTACTTC.

In this sample, this clonotype turned up a few times. This chain links TRBV28 with TRBJ1-2; a possible D gene is TRBD1 (5 bases). V lost 8 bases, J lost 2 bases, and 15 bases lay in between. This CDR3 has 14 residues. Looked up from germline, CDR1 is MDHEN and CDR2 is SYDVKM. CDR3 sequence (DNA): TGTGCCAGCCGGGACGGAGTACAGAACTATGGCTACACCTTC. Residues: CASRDGVQNYGYTF.

There are a few counts of this clonotype. The rearrangement links TRBV2 to TRBJ1-1; 10 bases align to TRBD1. The CDR3 length is 14 residues. The germline V gene has CDR1 SNHLY and CDR2 FYNNEI. Trimming took 7 bases from V and 5 from J; bases not matched to a gene: 7. The CDR3 reads CASNRDRGLTEAFF. In DNA, the CDR3 is TGTGCCAGCAACCGAGACAGGGGGCTTACTGAAGCTTTCTTT.

In regard to this clonotype: An end of the junction differs from the germline gene, which may be a read error. This chain joins TRBV10-3 and TRBJ2-1; no reliable D call. Looked up from germline, CDR1 is ENHRY and CDR2 is SYGVKD. The length of the CDR3 is 15 residues. The CDR3 protein is CAISEGQESYKEQFF. The DNA of the CDR3 is TGTGCCATCAGTGAGGGGCAGGAGTCCTACAAGGAGCAGTTCTTC.